This T cell receptor (beta chain) appears in the sequencing data of a study of blood T cells in healthy people across ages. The study's findings and limits: Per million T cells, TCR beta diversity dropped roughly linearly as age increased.

Germline CDR1 and CDR2: SQVTM and ANQGSEA. V trimming: 6 bases; J trimming: 4 bases; junction bases outside the gene matches: 6. CDR3 size: 14 residues. Per-sample PBMC isolation yielded at least 6 million cells. Next came a second PCR, run for roughly 7 to 12 cycles, which used a sample-barcoded 5' primer along with a J-beta primer mix. Every sample returned 3 million or more CDR3-containing paired-end reads. A single record per CDR3 protein comes from TCRdb applying MiXCR to the 5' RACE reads. The sample shows around 1,600,000 distinct CDR3 sequences, roughly 43% of them seen only once. This clonotype appeared a few times. Its antigen is still unknown.

The chain uses TRBV29-1 and TRBJ2-1, with TRBD2 identical over 10 bases. What was sequenced was blood. The receptor was isolated from a woman aged 18-29 years in good health. CDR3: CSVGSGGLYNEQFF. CDR3 in DNA: TGCAGCGTGGGTAGCGGGGGGCTGTACAATGAGCAGTTCTTC.